This T cell receptor (beta chain) was found in a study of blood T cell repertoires in COVID-19. Study-level information: Both acute and convalescent COVID-19 samples were obtained from the United States, Italy and Spain. T cells, B-cell-depleted T cells, or PBMCs provided the cDNA or gDNA that served as material.

This clone was observed a few times. The Seattle patients joined while their infection was active and were tracked longitudinally afterward. As processed by the authors: Cell counts per sample came from amplifying reference gene primers. Using immunoSEQ multiplex PCR, the repertoire was profiled, and TCRdb retains in-frame clones only, with some absent. The D gene and trimming were derived from the DNA, and the V and J assignments and clone size from that table. The sample has more than 300,000 clones; about 87% are singletons. V dropped 2 bases and J dropped 2 bases, with 9 bases sitting between them. There are 15 residues in the CDR3. Germline assignment: CDR1 SGHDN and CDR2 FVKESK.

The sequence came from a woman younger than 45 with COVID-19, enrolled during active disease. The genes are TRBV14 and TRBJ1-4; the D is unclear. Material: peripheral blood. CDR3 nucleotide sequence: TGTGCCAGCAGCCAACAGGTTGGCACTAATGAAAAACTGTTTTTT. Translating it yields CASSQQVGTNEKLFF.